This T cell receptor beta chain was documented in a study of T cell responses to AZD1222 COVID-19 vaccine (dated by TCRdb to the early 2020s). With regard to the full study: A total of around 240 trial participants underwent TCR sequencing, of whom nearly 210 received two doses of AZD1222 and some 25 received two doses of the MenACWY control vaccine. Trial participants were enrolled by age into subgroups of 18-55, 56-69 and 70-plus years, and 148, 28 and 57 TCR-sequenced participants, respectively, were included in these subgroups.

The full study reports these points: The 56-69-year group was small, and its depth increase did not reach significance, likely because of low power. The vaccine-associated CD4 TCRs covered the entire spike protein, and the dominant responses fell in regions 160-218 and 743-854. Participants were mostly white British, with more females than males. The authors suggested clonal diversity may have been underestimated. No day 14 peak-response samples were available, so repertoires were characterized only after the peak T cell response. After two AZD1222 doses, both the breadth and the depth of spike-specific TCRs were significantly higher than at day 0 and than in MenACWY recipients. Nearly half of unique spike-specific TCRs reportedly recognized epitopes outside regions mutated in the B.1.351 and B.1.1.7 variants. Conclusions about previously exposed vaccinees were limited because only six AZD1222 recipients were SARS-CoV-2 seropositive at baseline.

The CDR3 regions of human TCRbeta chains were subjected to immunosequencing. The authors processed their data as follows. Repertoire TCRs were checked for matches against a reference library of SARS-CoV-2-specific TCRs that had been generated using the MIRA antigen-specificity platform. Breadth was defined as the fraction of unique TCRs that were SARS-CoV-2-associated. Depth was defined as the fraction of total T cells that were SARS-CoV-2-associated. Each spike-specific TCR was assigned to its reactive spike region and to a CD4 or CD8 class using the MIRA data. Log10-transformed breadth and depth values were compared by one-way ANOVA with Sidak's multiple comparisons tests. TCRdb's version of the immuneACCESS table is confined to in-frame rearrangements and falls short of the full clone set. An unresolved V gene accounts for under half of the shortfall where checked; the remainder is of unknown origin. The V and J calls and clone size were taken over from that table, and D and trimming were inferred from the DNA. A total of 75,000 to 95,000 clones appear in this sample, around 92% of them only once. About 2.6% of the sample belongs to the ten largest clones.

The time point label here, explained by the study, means: baseline before first vaccination. The treatment or condition label here, explained by the study, means: meningococcal conjugate vaccine given as trial control. Vaccinee samples came from UK trials COV001 and COV002, including a single-blind randomized controlled phase 2/3 trial of AZD1222 (ChAdOx1 nCoV-19) in healthy adults. For TCRbeta chain sequencing, PBMC samples were collected from trial participants at day 0 and at day 28 after the second dose. Based on the germline V gene, the CDR1 and CDR2 sequences are SGHDT and YYEEEE. A distance of 11 bases separates the germline ends of V and J, which lose 1 base and 1 base respectively. The CDR3 starts with the cysteine, ends with the phenylalanine, and has 15 residues. The CDR3 DNA has 45 bases and is translated from base 1. This clone has a single count. This receptor's antigen is unknown. Per-base quality was not reported, and no clone a single base away is much larger than it.

The clonotype originates from an adult in good health. This specimen consisted of peripheral blood, obtained on day 0 of MenACWY control vaccination. In this chain, TRBV5-6 is recombined with TRBJ1-2; no D segment can be confidently identified. The DNA sequence is as follows: TGTGCCAGCAGCTTGTCCCAGACATATAACTATGGCTACACCTTC. It is translated as CASSLSQTYNYGYTF.